Listed below are T cell receptor beta chains from one sample, sequenced in a study of T-cell reconstitution after alpha-beta-depleted transplantation in children. TCRdb processed the PCR reads anew with MiXCR; each CDR3 protein has one entry. The sample contains approximately 350,000 distinct CDR3 sequences, 10% of which appear only once. The specimen comprised PBMCs from the stem cell graft donor, sampled from the stem cell graft. These receptor sequences come from a human donor who donated a stem cell graft to a child with acute lymphoblastic leukemia. CDR3s include the opening cysteine and the closing phenylalanine or tryptophan. Each record gives: V gene, D gene, clone size, J gene, CDR3 protein, CDR3 DNA. The D gene is left open where the match is weak. Only part of the rows carry a size: once, few, many, or a class if the clone is expanded.

v_call: TRBV5-1
d_call: TRBD1
clone_size: .
j_call: TRBJ2-1
cdr3_aa: CASSTGQPANEQFF
cdr3_nt: TGCGCCAGCAGCACGGGACAGCCGGCCAATGAGCAGTTCTTC

v_call: TRBV6-1
d_call: .
clone_size: few
j_call: TRBJ1-1
cdr3_aa: CASSEGRPNTEAFF
cdr3_nt: TGTGCCAGCAGTGAGGGACGGCCGAACACTGAAGCTTTCTTT

v_call: TRBV5-1
d_call: .
clone_size: few
j_call: TRBJ2-1
cdr3_aa: CASSSPGTFYSDEQFF
cdr3_nt: TGCGCCAGCAGCTCACCGGGGACATTCTACTCCGATGAGCAGTTCTTC

v_call: TRBV19
d_call: TRBD2
clone_size: .
j_call: TRBJ2-1
cdr3_aa: CASSAGGPRNEQFF
cdr3_nt: TGTGCCAGTAGCGCGGGAGGGCCTCGCAATGAGCAGTTCTTC

v_call: TRBV28
d_call: TRBD1
clone_size: few
j_call: TRBJ2-4
cdr3_aa: CASSTIFRDSRDRGSKNIQYF
cdr3_nt: TGTGCCAGCAGTACAATTTTCCGGGACAGCCGGGACAGAGGGTCCAAAAACATTCAGTACTTC

v_call: TRBV12-3/TRBV12-4
d_call: .
clone_size: few
j_call: TRBJ1-6
cdr3_aa: CASTAAGVGSPLHF
cdr3_nt: TGTGCCAGCACCGCGGCAGGGGTGGGTTCACCCCTCCACTTT

v_call: TRBV4-2
d_call: TRBD2
clone_size: many
j_call: TRBJ2-1
cdr3_aa: CASSGQSGRQGNEQFF
cdr3_nt: TGTGCCAGCAGCGGCCAGAGCGGGAGACAAGGGAATGAGCAGTTCTTC

v_call: TRBV27
d_call: TRBD2
clone_size: few
j_call: TRBJ2-7
cdr3_aa: CASSSPLAGVYEQYF
cdr3_nt: TGTGCCAGCAGTTCCCCTCTAGCGGGAGTTTACGAGCAGTACTTC

v_call: TRBV12-3/TRBV12-4
d_call: .
clone_size: .
j_call: TRBJ2-2
cdr3_aa: CASSRIRNTGELFF
cdr3_nt: TGTGCCAGCAGCCGCATTAGAAACACCGGGGAGCTGTTTTTT

v_call: TRBV5-4
d_call: TRBD2
clone_size: few
j_call: TRBJ2-3
cdr3_aa: CASSLGGRAGTDTQYF
cdr3_nt: TGTGCCAGCAGCTTGGGTGGGAGGGCCGGGACAGATACGCAGTATTTT

v_call: TRBV7-9
d_call: .
clone_size: .
j_call: TRBJ1-2
cdr3_aa: CASSLALAAANYGYTF
cdr3_nt: TGTGCCAGCAGCTTAGCGCTGGCGGCGGCTAACTATGGCTACACCTTC

v_call: TRBV3-1
d_call: TRBD2
clone_size: many
j_call: TRBJ2-5
cdr3_aa: CAFCLYRLAGVGGQETQYF
cdr3_nt: TGTGCCTTCTGTTTATATCGGCTAGCGGGAGTTGGGGGCCAAGAGACCCAGTACTTC

v_call: TRBV27
d_call: .
clone_size: few
j_call: TRBJ1-2
cdr3_aa: CASSLFRGHPGENYGYTF
cdr3_nt: TGTGCCAGCAGTTTATTTCGGGGGCATCCCGGTGAAAACTATGGCTACACCTTC

v_call: TRBV6-1
d_call: .
clone_size: many
j_call: TRBJ1-2
cdr3_aa: CASRDNYGYTF
cdr3_nt: TGTGCCAGCAGAGATAACTATGGCTACACCTTC

v_call: TRBV29-1
d_call: .
clone_size: .
j_call: TRBJ2-7
cdr3_aa: CSVEERNRVREQYF
cdr3_nt: TGCAGCGTTGAAGAAAGGAACAGGGTTAGGGAGCAGTACTTC

v_call: TRBV4-1
d_call: TRBD2
clone_size: .
j_call: TRBJ2-2
cdr3_aa: CASRGLAGEGTGELFF
cdr3_nt: TGCGCCAGCCGGGGACTAGCGGGAGAGGGCACCGGGGAGCTGTTTTTT

v_call: TRBV24-1
d_call: TRBD2
clone_size: few
j_call: TRBJ2-1
cdr3_aa: CATSDAEERGYEQFF
cdr3_nt: TGTGCCACCAGTGATGCGGAGGAGCGGGGTTATGAGCAGTTCTTC

v_call: TRBV4-1
d_call: TRBD2
clone_size: .
j_call: TRBJ2-5
cdr3_aa: CASSPGAGGPRETQYF
cdr3_nt: TGCGCCAGCAGCCCGGGGGCGGGAGGGCCGCGAGAGACCCAGTACTTC

v_call: TRBV20-1
d_call: .
clone_size: .
j_call: TRBJ1-1
cdr3_aa: CSARPVLGGTEAFF
cdr3_nt: TGCAGTGCTAGACCGGTTCTAGGGGGGACTGAAGCTTTCTTT

v_call: TRBV5-1
d_call: TRBD2
clone_size: many
j_call: TRBJ2-1
cdr3_aa: CASSETSGSLSSYNEQFF
cdr3_nt: TGCGCCAGCAGCGAGACTAGCGGGAGCCTTAGCTCCTACAATGAGCAGTTCTTC

v_call: TRBV15
d_call: .
clone_size: .
j_call: TRBJ2-2
cdr3_aa: CATSRDTGSGELFF
cdr3_nt: TGTGCCACCAGCAGAGATACAGGGAGCGGGGAGCTGTTTTTT

v_call: TRBV5-1
d_call: .
clone_size: few
j_call: TRBJ2-5
cdr3_aa: CASSGAQETQYF
cdr3_nt: TGCGCCAGCAGCGGAGCCCAAGAGACCCAGTACTTC

v_call: TRBV12-3/TRBV12-4
d_call: .
clone_size: few
j_call: TRBJ2-7
cdr3_aa: CASSTRMVATSEQYF
cdr3_nt: TGTGCCAGCAGTACACGGATGGTGGCTACCAGCGAGCAGTACTTC

v_call: TRBV28
d_call: .
clone_size: many
j_call: TRBJ2-7
cdr3_aa: CASSLGLRRSYEQYF
cdr3_nt: TGTGCCAGCAGTTTGGGGCTAAGGCGTTCCTACGAGCAGTACTTC

v_call: TRBV29-1
d_call: .
clone_size: .
j_call: TRBJ2-1
cdr3_aa: CSVEGAGSYNEQFF
cdr3_nt: TGCAGCGTTGAGGGAGCGGGCTCCTACAATGAGCAGTTCTTC

v_call: TRBV6-1
d_call: TRBD2
clone_size: .
j_call: TRBJ2-2
cdr3_aa: CASDVAALAGGPHTGELFF
cdr3_nt: TGTGCCAGCGACGTGGCGGCGCTAGCGGGAGGGCCTCACACCGGGGAGCTGTTTTTT

v_call: TRBV19
d_call: TRBD1
clone_size: .
j_call: TRBJ2-1
cdr3_aa: CASSLWDRNNEQFF
cdr3_nt: TGTGCCAGTAGCCTGTGGGACAGAAACAATGAGCAGTTCTTC

v_call: TRBV4-3
d_call: .
clone_size: many
j_call: TRBJ1-2
cdr3_aa: CASSQLGAQGYTF
cdr3_nt: TGCGCCAGCAGCCAACTAGGGGCGCAGGGCTACACCTTC

v_call: TRBV5-1
d_call: .
clone_size: many
j_call: TRBJ1-4
cdr3_aa: CASSLASGGDEKLFF
cdr3_nt: TGCGCCAGCAGCTTGGCTTCCGGGGGGGATGAAAAACTGTTTTTT

v_call: TRBV4-1
d_call: .
clone_size: few
j_call: TRBJ1-5
cdr3_aa: CASREGVYRSNQPQHF
cdr3_nt: TGCGCCAGCAGGGAGGGGGTGTATCGGAGCAATCAGCCCCAGCATTTT

v_call: TRBV5-1
d_call: .
clone_size: .
j_call: TRBJ2-1
cdr3_aa: CASSLDRNSYNEQFF
cdr3_nt: TGCGCCAGCAGCCTAGACAGGAACTCCTACAATGAGCAGTTCTTC

v_call: TRBV21-1
d_call: .
clone_size: few
j_call: TRBJ1-5
cdr3_aa: CASSKARPGGSSNQPQHF
cdr3_nt: TGTGCCAGCAGCAAAGCGAGGCCAGGGGGTAGTAGCAATCAGCCCCAGCATTTT

v_call: TRBV29-1
d_call: TRBD2
clone_size: many
j_call: TRBJ2-7
cdr3_aa: CSVMMGTSAYEQYF
cdr3_nt: TGCAGCGTCATGATGGGGACTAGCGCCTACGAGCAGTACTTC

v_call: TRBV5-1
d_call: TRBD2
clone_size: few
j_call: TRBJ2-1
cdr3_aa: CASSLRGPGTSGPAPQYDEQFF
cdr3_nt: TGCGCCAGCAGCTTGAGAGGCCCCGGGACTAGCGGACCGGCCCCTCAGTATGATGAGCAGTTCTTC

v_call: TRBV24-1
d_call: TRBD1
clone_size: few
j_call: TRBJ2-1
cdr3_aa: CATSDWTNRGLYNEQFF
cdr3_nt: TGTGCCACCAGTGATTGGACTAACAGGGGGCTCTACAATGAGCAGTTCTTC

v_call: TRBV5-1
d_call: .
clone_size: few
j_call: TRBJ2-1
cdr3_aa: CASSAGTEFYEQFF
cdr3_nt: TGCGCCAGCAGCGCCGGGACTGAATTTTATGAGCAGTTCTTC

v_call: TRBV24-1
d_call: .
clone_size: .
j_call: TRBJ2-7
cdr3_aa: CATILEDSRHEQYF
cdr3_nt: TGTGCCACCATACTCGAGGACAGTCGCCACGAGCAGTACTTC

v_call: TRBV20-1
d_call: .
clone_size: many
j_call: TRBJ2-4
cdr3_aa: CSALLGPKNIQYF
cdr3_nt: TGCAGTGCACTTCTGGGCCCCAAAAACATTCAGTACTTC

v_call: TRBV12-3/TRBV12-4
d_call: TRBD2
clone_size: .
j_call: TRBJ2-7
cdr3_aa: CASSGAGAYEQYF
cdr3_nt: TGTGCCAGCTCTGGGGCGGGAGCCTACGAGCAGTACTTC

v_call: TRBV10-1
d_call: .
clone_size: .
j_call: TRBJ2-1
cdr3_aa: CASSIGPDNEQFF
cdr3_nt: TGCGCCAGCAGCATAGGGCCTGACAATGAGCAGTTCTTC

v_call: TRBV18
d_call: TRBD1
clone_size: .
j_call: TRBJ2-4
cdr3_aa: CASSPRGGTGGAKNIQYF
cdr3_nt: TGTGCCAGCTCGCCACGAGGCGGGACAGGGGGCGCCAAAAACATTCAGTACTTC

v_call: TRBV27
d_call: TRBD2
clone_size: .
j_call: TRBJ2-7
cdr3_aa: CASSPGLAGSEQYF
cdr3_nt: TGTGCCAGCAGTCCGGGACTAGCGGGAAGTGAGCAGTACTTC

v_call: TRBV9
d_call: TRBD2
clone_size: .
j_call: TRBJ2-1
cdr3_aa: CASRATSGSYNEQFF
cdr3_nt: TGTGCCAGCAGGGCTACTAGCGGATCCTACAATGAGCAGTTCTTC

v_call: TRBV27
d_call: .
clone_size: .
j_call: TRBJ2-7
cdr3_aa: CASSPSGQHLSYEQYF
cdr3_nt: TGTGCCAGCAGTCCATCAGGACAGCACCTCTCCTACGAGCAGTACTTC

v_call: TRBV19
d_call: TRBD2
clone_size: .
j_call: TRBJ2-3
cdr3_aa: CASTMTGEGPADTQYF
cdr3_nt: TGTGCCAGTACCATGACGGGGGAGGGCCCCGCAGATACGCAGTATTTT